Listed below are T cell receptor beta chains from one sample, sequenced in a study of blood T cell repertoires in COVID-19. Clones were read by immunoSEQ multiplex PCR, and TCRdb kept only the in-frame ones, dropping some. Counted here are around 270,000 clones, 85% to 90% occurring once; the ten biggest clones make up around 5%. The sample taken for sequencing was peripheral blood. Receptor source: a woman aged 60 to 75 with COVID-19, enrolled during active disease. CDR3s include the opening cysteine and the closing phenylalanine or tryptophan. A D gene is named only where the DNA matches it firmly. A clone size is listed for some rows: how often the clone was seen (once, few, many), or a class if it is expanded.

D gene	CDR3 length	V gene	clone size	J gene	CDR3 protein	CDR3 DNA
TRBD1	15	TRBV3-1/TRBV3-2	NA	TRBJ2-1	CASSRDRVSYNEQFF	TGTGCCAGCAGCCGGGACAGGGTATCCTACAATGAGCAGTTCTTC
NA	12	TRBV27	NA	TRBJ1-4	CASRRNGEKLFF	TGTGCCAGCAGGCGGAACGGAGAAAAACTGTTTTTT
NA	17	TRBV19	NA	TRBJ1-5	CASSIIGQTARNQPQHF	TGTGCCAGTAGTATAATTGGGCAGACAGCGAGAAATCAGCCCCAGCATTTT
TRBD1	14	TRBV3-1/TRBV3-2	NA	TRBJ2-7	CASSQGVRGFEQYF	TGTGCCAGCAGCCAAGGGGTCAGGGGGTTCGAGCAGTACTTC
NA	14	TRBV6-2/TRBV6-3	NA	TRBJ1-5	CASSRTVVNQPQHF	TGTGCCAGCAGCCGGACAGTAGTCAATCAGCCCCAGCATTTT
NA	14	TRBV15	NA	TRBJ1-1	CATSRLGRGTEAFF	TGTGCCACCAGCCGCCTTGGTAGAGGCACTGAAGCTTTCTTT
NA	14	TRBV29-1	NA	TRBJ1-3	CSAFLGLSGNTIYF	TGCAGCGCCTTCCTTGGACTTTCTGGAAACACCATATATTTT
TRBD1	16	TRBV28	NA	TRBJ1-5	CASRTGATRSNQPQHF	TGTGCCAGCAGGACAGGGGCCACCCGTAGCAATCAGCCCCAGCATTTT
NA	15	TRBV11-2	once	TRBJ2-1	CASSLGAGGYNEQFF	TGTGCCAGCAGCTTAGGTGCGGGCGGTTACAATGAGCAGTTCTTC
NA	12	TRBV10-3	NA	TRBJ2-3	CAISDPVDTQYF	TGTGCCATCAGTGACCCAGTAGATACGCAGTATTTT
NA	14	TRBV19	NA	TRBJ1-5	CASSIGWGDQPQHF	TGTGCCAGTAGTATAGGATGGGGGGATCAGCCCCAGCATTTT
TRBD2	17	TRBV6-2/TRBV6-3	NA	TRBJ2-2	CASSGTSGRAVNGELFF	TGTGCCAGCAGTGGGACTAGCGGGAGGGCCGTAAACGGGGAGCTGTTTTTT
NA	16	TRBV28	NA	TRBJ1-2	CASSLWGDGRTYGYTF	TGTGCCAGCAGTTTATGGGGAGATGGGCGGACCTATGGCTACACCTTC
TRBD2	13	TRBV19	NA	TRBJ2-1	CASAREGYNEQFF	TGTGCCAGTGCTAGGGAGGGCTACAATGAGCAGTTCTTC
NA	14	TRBV11-2	NA	TRBJ2-3	CASSSLASTDTQYF	TGTGCCAGCAGCTCCTTGGCTAGCACAGATACGCAGTATTTT
NA	13	TRBV6-5	NA	TRBJ1-1	CASGAGMNTEAFF	TGTGCCAGCGGGGCAGGGATGAACACTGAAGCTTTCTTT
TRBD1	14	TRBV7-2	NA	TRBJ1-1	CASSVDRVNTEAFF	TGTGCCAGCAGCGTTGACAGGGTAAACACTGAAGCTTTCTTT
TRBD2	15	TRBV5-1	NA	TRBJ2-1	CASSLSGNSYNEQFF	TGCGCCAGCAGCCTGAGCGGGAACTCCTACAATGAGCAGTTCTTC